The sequence of this T cell receptor (beta chain) was determined in a study of cytomegalovirus exposure and HLA in healthy donors. With 60 Vbeta and 13 Jbeta primers, the PCR was carried out. Assay: immunoSEQ multiplex PCR; the TCRdb copy retains only in-frame clones and omits some. The data show roughly 200,000 clones, 79% seen once. The specimen was PBMCs. The sequence was collected from a woman in her thirties in good health and CMV-seropositive.

The CDR3 nucleotides are TGCGCCAGCAGCGCCGGGACTCACCGAGATACGCAGTATTTT. Translation: CASSAGTHRDTQYF. The rearrangement joins TRBV5-1 to TRBJ2-3; TRBD2 is a possible D gene (6 bases). The CDR3 sequence is 14 residues long. V was trimmed by 4 bases and J by 5 bases, leaving 14 bases between them. The germline gives CDR1 SGHRS, CDR2 YFSETQ.